Following are 27 T cell receptor beta chains from one sample sequenced in a study of beta chain features in type 1 diabetes (dated by TCRdb to the late 2010s). Preparation of the library involved the immunoSEQ multiplex PCR assay. The High Capacity cDNA Reverse Transcription Kit was used to reverse transcribe all of the isolated RNA, meaning that expressed TCRB transcripts were what got sequenced. TCRdb took this table from immuneACCESS and kept in-frame rearrangements with V and J called. Such tables lack part of the clones; where checked against another copy, unresolved V genes explain under half of the gap, and the rest is unexplained. Recorded for this sample are fewer than 650,000 clones; 15% to 18% of them occurred a single time. The top ten clonotypes cover approximately 0.093% of the sample. Sequencing used naive CD4+ T cells from blood. The cell subset or site tag for this specimen amounts to: true naive CD4+ T cells. These receptors came from a man aged 18 to 30 in good health.

This clone was observed a few times. This chain connects TRBV19 to TRBJ2-1, with D perhaps being TRBD1 or TRBD2 (5 bases each). Trimming stripped 7 bases from V and 0 bases from J, with 16 bases between. The germline gives CDR1 LNHDA, CDR2 SQIVND (reference sequence). The CDR3 is 16 residues long. The CDR3 is CASTPGSISSYNEQFF. The CDR3 DNA reads TGTGCCAGTACCCCAGGGAGCATAAGCTCCTACAATGAGCAGTTCTTC.

This clone was counted a few times. V and J are TRBV29-1 and TRBJ2-7; TRBD1 is a possible D gene (5 bases). The germline V gene has CDR1 SQVTM and CDR2 ANQGSEA. The V end was cut by 7 bases, the J end by 2 bases, with 9 bases between. The CDR3 spans 11 residues. CDR3 bases: TGCAGCGCCGCGGACACCTACGAGCAGTACTTC. Its translation: CSAADTYEQYF.

This chain links TRBV19 with TRBJ1-4; D is undetermined. V shed 2 bases and J shed 11 bases, with 6 bases lying between them. Germline CDR1 is LNHDA and CDR2 is SQIVND (reference sequence). CDR3 length: 11 residues. CDR3 sequence: CASSITGKLFF. CDR3 DNA: TGTGCCAGTAGTATAACCGGGAAACTGTTTTTT.

The chain carries TRBV4-2 and TRBJ2-5, with D unresolved. Per germline, CDR1 LGHNA and CDR2 YNFKEQ. The CDR3 is 14 residues long. With 0 bases removed from V and 4 bases from J, the gap between germline ends came to 9 bases. The CDR3, as DNA: TGTGCCAGCAGCCAAGATGGTGCGCGAGAGACCCAGTACTTC. This gives the protein CASSQDGARETQYF.

This clone was picked up a small number of times. The V and J genes are TRBV5-1 and TRBJ2-2; 7 bases are shared with TRBD1. V lost 4 bases and J lost 2; bases outside the gene matches: 11. The CDR3 covers 17 residues. From germline, CDR1 is SGHRS and CDR2 YFSETQ. The CDR3 nucleotides read TGCGCCAGCAGCGCTCGCACCGGGACAGTAAACACCGGGGAGCTGTTTTTT. The encoded protein is CASSARTGTVNTGELFF.

V gene TRBV20-1 combines with J gene TRBJ1-2; D unresolved. In germline, CDR1 is DFQATT, CDR2 SNEGSKA (reference sequence). The CDR3 is made up of 11 amino acids. The V end lost 2 bases, the J end lost 6 bases, and 7 bases lay between the germline ends. In nucleotides, the CDR3 is TGCAGTGCTAGAAACGGTAATGGCTACACCTTC. Translation: CSARNGNGYTF.

The CDR3 DNA reads TGTGCCAGCAGACCCAGGGATATTAGGGATAATTCACCCCTCCACTTT. This translates into CASRPRDIRDNSPLHF. J is TRBJ1-6 and V is TRBV27; D possibly corresponds to TRBD1 (5 bases). Between the trimmed V and J ends, which lost 6 bases and 5 bases, there was a span of 17 bases. The CDR3 sequence is 16 residues long. The germline V gene has CDR1 MNHEY and CDR2 SMNVEV (reference sequence).

Details on this clone: The sample carries other DNA sequences with the same CDR3. This chain connects TRBV7-3 to TRBJ2-5, with 7 positions matching TRBD1. The ends lost 5 bases at V and 1 base at J; junction bases unmatched: 1. The germline CDR1 and CDR2 sequences are SGHTA and FQGTGA. This CDR3 region has 13 residues. Written as DNA, the CDR3 is TGTGCCAGCAGCAGGGACAGCCAAGAGACCCAGTACTTC. This gives the protein CASSRDSQETQYF.

This clone came up a few times. The J gene is TRBJ1-2, the V gene TRBV4-2; 7 bases match TRBD1. Germline assignment: CDR1 LGHNA and CDR2 YNFKEQ. This CDR3 contains 15 residues. J gave up 2 bases and V 4 bases, and 7 bases lay outside the gene matches. CDR3 DNA: TGTGCCAGCAGCCCAAGACAGGGCTCGAACTATGGCTACACCTTC. It translates to CASSPRQGSNYGYTF.

This clone was seen more than once but under ten times. This chain joins TRBV9 and TRBJ1-2; no clear D. The CDR3 length is 13 residues. The V gene lost 0 bases and the J gene lost 1 base, with 4 bases spanning the gap. From germline, CDR1 is SGDLS and CDR2 YYNGEE. In nucleotides, the CDR3 is TGTGCCAGCAGCGTAGGGTATAACTATGGCTACACCTTC. Protein sequence: CASSVGYNYGYTF.

DNA of the CDR3: TGTGCTAGTGGGCGTAGCTTGGTTGCAGAGACCCAGTACTTC. Protein sequence: CASGRSLVAETQYF. V gene TRBV12-5 combines with J gene TRBJ2-5; D ambiguous. V was trimmed by 6 bases and J by 4 bases, leaving 15 bases between them. CDR1 LGHNT and CDR2 FRNRAP come from the germline V gene. This CDR3 contains 14 residues.

Worth noting for this clone: Additional DNA sequences in this sample encode the identical CDR3. This rearrangement joins TRBV28 to TRBJ1-3; D is undetermined. Germline lookup yields CDR1 MDHEN and CDR2 SYDVKM. V shed 4 bases and J shed 1 base, with 8 bases lying between them. The CDR3 is made up of 14 amino acids. The CDR3 sequence: CASSSGGSGNTIYF. CDR3 DNA: TGTGCCAGCAGTTCGGGTGGGTCTGGAAACACCATATATTTT.

This clone occurred a few times. The V gene is TRBV18, the J gene TRBJ2-1; a possible D gene is TRBD1 (6 bases). The CDR3 consists of 13 residues. Between the trimmed V and J ends, which lost 3 bases and 5 bases, there was a span of 8 bases. Germline lookup yields CDR1 KGHSH and CDR2 LQKENI. CDR3 in DNA: TGTGCCAGCTCACCTGGGACACACAATGAGCAGTTCTTC. Its translation is CASSPGTHNEQFF.

V is TRBV7-9 and J is TRBJ1-4, with 8 bases fitting TRBD1. The junction had 3 bases not matched to a gene; V was cut back by 2 bases and J by 7 bases. This CDR3 has 14 residues. Germline lookup yields CDR1 SEHNR and CDR2 FQNEAQ (reference sequence). This chain's CDR3 is CASSLQGAGEKLFF. CDR3 nucleotides: TGTGCCAGCAGCTTACAGGGGGCTGGTGAAAAACTGTTTTTT.

This chain connects TRBV18 to TRBJ1-5, with D maybe TRBD1 (6 bases). CDR3 length: 15 amino acids. Trimming cost V 3 bases and J 3 bases, with 12 bases left between them. CDR1 and CDR2 (germline): KGHSH, LQKENI. CDR3 region: CASSPQGQINQPQHF. The CDR3 DNA reads as TGTGCCAGCTCACCTCAGGGGCAGATCAATCAGCCCCAGCATTTT.

This clone was detected only once. The chain has TRBV7-8 and TRBJ1-5, with D uncertain. The CDR3 is 13 residues long. Trimming cost V 0 bases and J 3 bases, with 3 bases left between them. Germline-derived CDR1 and CDR2 are SGHVS and FQNEAQ. In DNA form, the CDR3 reads TGTGCCAGCAGCTTAGCGCACAATCAGCCCCAGCATTTT. It is translated as CASSLAHNQPQHF.

The rearrangement uses TRBV11-3 and TRBJ2-7; TRBD1 matches 7 bases. This CDR3 is 14 amino acids long. Germline V gene sequence: CDR1 SGHNT, CDR2 YENEEA. Trimming took 2 bases from V and 6 from J; bases not matched to a gene: 7. The DNA of the CDR3 is TGTGCCAGCAGCTTAAACGAGGGGGCGGGCGAGCAGTACTTC. This encodes CASSLNEGAGEQYF.

This clone came up a few times. The V gene is TRBV18, the J gene TRBJ2-7, with D perhaps matching TRBD2 (5 bases). Trimming took 7 bases from V and 3 from J, leaving 13 bases between them. Per the germline V gene, CDR1 is KGHSH and CDR2 is LQKENI. This CDR3 has 13 residues. The CDR3 protein is CASCLPGFYEQYF. CDR3 coding DNA: TGTGCCAGCTGCTTGCCGGGATTCTACGAGCAGTACTTC. The full variable domain, its missing parts supplied by reference TRBV18 and TRBJ2-7, is NAGVMQNPRHLVRRRGQEARLRCSPMKGHSHVYWYRQLPEEGLKFMVYLQKENIIDESGMPKERFSAEFPKEGPSILRIQQVVRGDSAAYFCASCLPGFYEQYFGPGTRLTVT.

The rearrangement joins TRBV15 to TRBJ2-5; D gene uncertain. V gave up 0 bases and J gave up 3 bases, with 8 bases separating them. From germline, CDR1 is LNHNV and CDR2 YYDKDF (reference sequence). The CDR3 is 14 amino acids. CDR3 bases: TGTGCCACCAGCAGAGACCAGAGCGAAGAGACCCAGTACTTC. Its translation: CATSRDQSEETQYF.

The chain joins TRBV6-5 to TRBJ1-2; D gene uncertain. The length of the CDR3 is 15 residues. The germline V and J ends were trimmed by 2 bases and 5 bases, with 15 bases remaining between them. Germline assignment: CDR1 MNHEY and CDR2 SVGAGI. The CDR3 spells CASSYTAADPYGYTF. CDR3 coding DNA: TGTGCCAGCAGTTACACGGCTGCCGATCCATATGGCTACACCTTC.

The chain carries TRBV29-1 and TRBJ2-5, with TRBD1 identical over 8 bases. This CDR3 region has 12 residues. CDR1 and CDR2 from the germline V gene are SQVTM and ANQGSEA. J was trimmed by 8 bases and V by 1 base; bases with no gene match: 3. As DNA, the CDR3 is TGCAGCGTTGAAGGGACAGGGTATACCCAGTACTTC. Protein: CSVEGTGYTQYF.

This clone turned up a few times. Other DNA sequences in this sample translate to the same CDR3. This sequence joins TRBV9 and TRBJ2-7; no clear D. V was pared by 0 bases and J by 4 bases, with 8 bases between. The V gene's germline CDR1 is SGDLS and CDR2 YYNGEE. This CDR3 region has 13 residues. CDR3 loop: CASSVESSYEQYF. For the CDR3, the DNA is TGTGCCAGCAGCGTAGAGTCGTCTTACGAGCAGTACTTC.

This clone has just a few counts. The CDR3 protein is CASNRPGLPNIQYF. CDR3 DNA: TGTGCCAGCAACCGACCGGGACTCCCAAACATTCAGTACTTC. This chain links TRBV5-6 with TRBJ2-4; weak D call: TRBD2 (6 bases). CDR1 SGHDT and CDR2 YYEEEE come from the germline V gene. This CDR3 spans 14 amino acids. Trimming stripped 6 bases from V and 6 bases from J, with 16 bases between.

The chain joins TRBV6-5 to TRBJ2-7; a possible D gene is TRBD1 (5 bases). The CDR3 consists of 12 residues. The ends were cut back, 6 bases at V and 5 bases at J, with 11 bases in the middle. Germline V CDR1 and CDR2: MNHEY, SVGAGI. CDR3 nucleotide sequence: TGTGCCAGCAGACAGGCCCCGCACGAGCAGTACTTC. Translation: CASRQAPHEQYF.

Concerning this clone itself: The same CDR3 also results from other DNA sequences found in this sample. The V call is TRBV18, the J call TRBJ2-5; no clear D gene. Germline CDR1 reads KGHSH; CDR2 reads LQKENI. V lost 9 bases and J lost 2, with 7 bases in between. The CDR3 is 11 residues long. CDR3 bases: TGTGCCAGTTCCCGTCAAGAGACCCAGTACTTC. Protein: CASSRQETQYF.

CDR3 bases: TGTGCCAGCAGCAGGGGTGGGAACTCCTACGAGCAGTACTTC. Translation gives CASSRGGNSYEQYF. The chain carries TRBV11-2 and TRBJ2-7; D may be TRBD1 (5 bases). The CDR3 contains 14 residues. V dropped 5 bases and J dropped 0 bases, with 11 bases sitting between them. The germline gives CDR1 SGHAT, CDR2 FQNNGV.

The J gene is TRBJ1-5, the V gene TRBV18; possible D gene TRBD1, 5 bases. The CDR3 sequence is 14 residues long. Germline lookup yields CDR1 KGHSH and CDR2 LQKENI. Deletions cut 3 bases from V and 6 bases from J, with 12 bases between. CDR3 protein: CASSPTDMIQPQHF. In DNA, the CDR3 is TGTGCCAGCTCACCTACGGACATGATTCAGCCCCAGCATTTT.